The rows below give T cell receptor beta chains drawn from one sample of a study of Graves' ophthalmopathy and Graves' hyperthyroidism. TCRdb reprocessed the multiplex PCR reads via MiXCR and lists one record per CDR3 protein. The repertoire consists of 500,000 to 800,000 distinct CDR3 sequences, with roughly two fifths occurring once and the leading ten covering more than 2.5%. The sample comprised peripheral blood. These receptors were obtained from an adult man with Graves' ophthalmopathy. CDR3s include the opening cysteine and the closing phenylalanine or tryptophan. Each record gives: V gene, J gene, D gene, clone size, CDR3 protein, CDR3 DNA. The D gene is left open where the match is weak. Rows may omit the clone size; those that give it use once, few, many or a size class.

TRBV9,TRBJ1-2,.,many,CASSPLTGTARAGYTF,TGTGCCAGCAGCCCACTAACCGGGACCGCGAGGGCTGGCTACACCTTC
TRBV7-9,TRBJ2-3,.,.,CASANEGGLRDTQYF,TGTGCCAGCGCCAACGAGGGGGGACTCCGCGATACGCAGTATTTT
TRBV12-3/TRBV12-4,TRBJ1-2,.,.,CASSLDAGFYGYTF,TGTGCCAGCAGTTTAGATGCTGGGTTCTATGGCTACACCTTC
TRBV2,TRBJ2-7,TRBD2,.,CASRGAGGSPRPYEQYF,TGTGCCAGCAGAGGAGCGGGGGGTAGCCCAAGACCCTACGAGCAGTACTTC
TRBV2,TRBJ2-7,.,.,CAWRDPYEQYF,TGTGCCTGGAGGGACCCATACGAGCAGTACTTC
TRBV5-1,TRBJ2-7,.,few,CASSLEGFSSYEQYF,TGCGCCAGCAGCTTGGAAGGGTTTAGCTCCTACGAGCAGTACTTC
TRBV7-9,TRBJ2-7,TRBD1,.,CASSPHRGCEQYF,TGTGCCAGCAGCCCCCACAGGGGCTGCGAGCAGTACTTC
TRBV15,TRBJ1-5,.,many,CATSRGQEMLSNQPQHF,TGTGCCACCAGCAGAGGCCAGGAGATGTTGAGCAATCAGCCCCAGCATTTT
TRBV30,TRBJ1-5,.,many,CAWSRDSNQPQHF,TGTGCCTGGAGTCGGGACAGCAATCAGCCCCAGCATTTT
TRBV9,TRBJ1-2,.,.,CASSARGGGPGYTF,TGTGCCAGCAGCGCCCGGGGGGGTGGACCCGGCTACACCTTC
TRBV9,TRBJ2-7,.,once,CASSVGLGDVYEQYF,TGTGCCAGCAGCGTAGGCCTAGGGGATGTCTACGAGCAGTACTTC